This T cell receptor beta chain is from a study of blood T cells in healthy people across ages. The overall study: Capturing about one barcoded beta molecule per two T cells was achieved by template switching.

This clonotype was detected a few times. The authors ran a second PCR of about 6 to 11 cycles using a sample-barcoded 5' primer and a J-beta primer mix. In TCRdb, the 5' RACE reads were re-called with MiXCR into one record per CDR3 protein. The sample carries 650,000 to 950,000 distinct CDR3 sequences, under 45% recorded once. Whenever a sample was processed, at least 6.5 million PBMCs were isolated. A minimum of 5 micrograms of total RNA was extracted per sample. The origin of this receptor is a man aged 60 to 75 in good health. Sequencing input: blood.

The DNA of the CDR3 is TGCGCCAGCAGCCCGGGCTTTGGGGGAGGGCCTCTGAATGAGCAGTTCTTC. Translation gives CASSPGFGGGPLNEQFF. This chain joins TRBV5-1 and TRBJ2-1; 7 bases align to TRBD2. The CDR3 totals 17 residues. Germline CDR1 is SGHRS and CDR2 is YFSETQ. Losses at the gene ends were 4 bases for V and 7 bases for J; bases not matched to a gene: 17.